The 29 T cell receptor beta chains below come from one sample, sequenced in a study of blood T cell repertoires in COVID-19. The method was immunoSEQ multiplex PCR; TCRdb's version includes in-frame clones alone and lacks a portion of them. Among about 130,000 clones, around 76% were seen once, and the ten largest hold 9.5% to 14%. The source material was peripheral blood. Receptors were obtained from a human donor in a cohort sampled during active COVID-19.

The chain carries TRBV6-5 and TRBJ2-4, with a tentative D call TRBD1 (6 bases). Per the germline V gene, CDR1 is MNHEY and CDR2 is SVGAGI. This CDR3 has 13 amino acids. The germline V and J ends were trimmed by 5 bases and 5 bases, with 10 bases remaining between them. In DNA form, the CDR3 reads TGTGCCAGCAGTATTAACAGGGAAAACATTCAGTACTTC. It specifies CASSINRENIQYF.

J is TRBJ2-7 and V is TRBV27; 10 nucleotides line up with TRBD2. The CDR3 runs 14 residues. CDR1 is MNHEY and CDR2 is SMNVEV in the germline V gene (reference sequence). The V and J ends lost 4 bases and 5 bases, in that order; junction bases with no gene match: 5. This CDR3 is CASSYRSGGDEQYF. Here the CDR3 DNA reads TGTGCCAGCAGTTACCGCAGCGGGGGGGACGAGCAGTACTTC.

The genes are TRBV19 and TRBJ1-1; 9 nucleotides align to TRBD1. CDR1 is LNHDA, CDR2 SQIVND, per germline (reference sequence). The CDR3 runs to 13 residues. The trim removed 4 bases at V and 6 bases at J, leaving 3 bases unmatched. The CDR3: CASSTRQGAEAFF. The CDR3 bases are TGTGCCAGTAGTACCCGACAGGGGGCTGAAGCTTTCTTT.

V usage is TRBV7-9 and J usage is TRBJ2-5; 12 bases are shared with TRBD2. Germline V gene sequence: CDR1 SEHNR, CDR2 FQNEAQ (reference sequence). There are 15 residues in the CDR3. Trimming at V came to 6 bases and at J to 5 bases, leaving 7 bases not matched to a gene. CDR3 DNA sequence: TGTGCCAGCAGGTCTAGCGGGGGGGCTAGGGAGACCCAGTACTTC. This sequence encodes CASRSSGGARETQYF. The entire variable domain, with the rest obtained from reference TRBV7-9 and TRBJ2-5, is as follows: DTGVSQNPRHKITKRGQNVTFRCDPISEHNRLYWYRQTLGQGPEFLTYFQNEAQLEKSRLLSDRFSAERPKGSFSTLEIQRTEQGDSAMYLCASRSSGGARETQYFGPGTRLLVL.

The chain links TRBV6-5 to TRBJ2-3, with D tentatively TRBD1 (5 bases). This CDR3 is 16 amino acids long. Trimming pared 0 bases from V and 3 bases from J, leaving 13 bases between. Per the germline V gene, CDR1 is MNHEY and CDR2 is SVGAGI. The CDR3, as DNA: TGTGCCAGCAGTTACTCAGACAGCCCGGGTACAGATACGCAGTATTTT. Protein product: CASSYSDSPGTDTQYF.

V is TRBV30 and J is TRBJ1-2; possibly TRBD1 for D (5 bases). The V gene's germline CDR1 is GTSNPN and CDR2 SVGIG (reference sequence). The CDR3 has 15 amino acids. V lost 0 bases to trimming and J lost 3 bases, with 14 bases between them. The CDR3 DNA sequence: TGTGCCTGGAGTGTAGGAGGGGCGTTTGACTATGGCTACACCTTC. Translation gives CAWSVGGAFDYGYTF.

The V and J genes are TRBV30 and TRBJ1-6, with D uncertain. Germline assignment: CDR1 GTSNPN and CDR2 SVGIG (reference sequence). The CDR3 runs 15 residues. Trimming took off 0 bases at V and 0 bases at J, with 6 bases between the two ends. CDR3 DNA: TGTGCCTGGAGTGTACCGAGCTCCTATAATTCACCCCTCCACTTT. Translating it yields CAWSVPSSYNSPLHF.

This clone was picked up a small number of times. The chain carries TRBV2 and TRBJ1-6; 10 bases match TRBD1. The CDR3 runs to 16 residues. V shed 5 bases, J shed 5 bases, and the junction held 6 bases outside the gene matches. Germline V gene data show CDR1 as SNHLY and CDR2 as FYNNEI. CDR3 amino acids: CASSYGTGENNSPLHF. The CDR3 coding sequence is TGTGCCAGCAGTTACGGGACAGGGGAAAATAATTCACCCCTCCACTTT.

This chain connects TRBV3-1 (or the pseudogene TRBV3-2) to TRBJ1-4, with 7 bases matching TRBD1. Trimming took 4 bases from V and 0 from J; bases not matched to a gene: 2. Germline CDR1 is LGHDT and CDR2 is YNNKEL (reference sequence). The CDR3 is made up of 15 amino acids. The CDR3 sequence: CASSPGTATNEKLFF. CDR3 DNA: TGTGCCAGCAGCCCGGGGACAGCAACTAATGAAAAACTGTTTTTT.

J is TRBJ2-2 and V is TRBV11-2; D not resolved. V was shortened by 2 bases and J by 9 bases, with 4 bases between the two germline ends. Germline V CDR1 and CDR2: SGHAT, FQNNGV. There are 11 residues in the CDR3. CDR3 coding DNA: TGTGCCAGCAGCTTAAGCTGGGAGCTGTTTTTT. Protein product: CASSLSWELFF.

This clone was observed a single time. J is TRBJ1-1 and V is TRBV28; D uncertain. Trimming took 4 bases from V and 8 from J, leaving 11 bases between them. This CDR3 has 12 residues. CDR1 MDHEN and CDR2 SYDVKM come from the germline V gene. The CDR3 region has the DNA TGTGCCAGCAGTTCCGGGGTGGAGGAAGCTTTCTTT. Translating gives CASSSGVEEAFF.

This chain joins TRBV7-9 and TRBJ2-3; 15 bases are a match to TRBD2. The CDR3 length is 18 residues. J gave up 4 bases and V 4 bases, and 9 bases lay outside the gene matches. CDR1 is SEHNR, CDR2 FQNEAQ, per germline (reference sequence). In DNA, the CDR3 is TGTGCCAGCAGCTCGCCGGGACTAGCGGGGGGATCGTCAGATACGCAGTATTTT. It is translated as CASSSPGLAGGSSDTQYF.

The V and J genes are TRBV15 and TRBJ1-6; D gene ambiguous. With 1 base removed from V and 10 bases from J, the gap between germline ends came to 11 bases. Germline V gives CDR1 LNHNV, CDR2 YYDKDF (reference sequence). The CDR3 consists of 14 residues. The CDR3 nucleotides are TGTGCCACCAGCAGAGGAATTTTAGAATCACCCCTCCACTTT. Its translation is CATSRGILESPLHF.

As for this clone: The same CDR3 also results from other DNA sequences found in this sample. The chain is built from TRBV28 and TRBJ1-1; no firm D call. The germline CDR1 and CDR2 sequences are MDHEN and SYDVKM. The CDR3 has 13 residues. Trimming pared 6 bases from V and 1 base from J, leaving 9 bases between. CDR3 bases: TGTGCCAGCAGAGAGGGCTGGAACACTGAAGCTTTCTTT. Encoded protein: CASREGWNTEAFF.

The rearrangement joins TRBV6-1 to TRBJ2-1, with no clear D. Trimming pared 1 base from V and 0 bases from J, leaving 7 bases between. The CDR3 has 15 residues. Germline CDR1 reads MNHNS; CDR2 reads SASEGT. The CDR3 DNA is TGTGCCAGCAGTGAAGTGGCAGGCTCCTACAATGAGCAGTTCTTC. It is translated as CASSEVAGSYNEQFF.

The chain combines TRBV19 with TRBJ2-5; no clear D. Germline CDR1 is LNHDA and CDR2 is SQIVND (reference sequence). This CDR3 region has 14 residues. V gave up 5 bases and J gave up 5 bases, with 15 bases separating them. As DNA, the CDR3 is TGTGCCAGTAGTGCCGTCGCACTCCATGAGACCCAGTACTTC. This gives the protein CASSAVALHETQYF.

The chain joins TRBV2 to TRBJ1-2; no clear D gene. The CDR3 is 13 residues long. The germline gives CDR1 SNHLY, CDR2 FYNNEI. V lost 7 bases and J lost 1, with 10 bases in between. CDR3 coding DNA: TGTGCCAGCATGTTCAGAAATAACTATGGCTACACCTTC. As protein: CASMFRNNYGYTF.

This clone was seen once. CDR3 bases: TGTGCCAGCAGCCAAATTGGAGGGGGCGGAAACACCATATATTTT. This encodes CASSQIGGGGNTIYF. The J gene is TRBJ1-3, the V gene TRBV3-1 (or the pseudogene TRBV3-2); 7 bases are shared with TRBD1. Trimming at V came to 2 bases and at J to 4 bases, leaving 5 bases not matched to a gene. Germline V gives CDR1 LGHDT, CDR2 YNNKEL (reference sequence). There are 15 residues in the CDR3.

The CDR3: CASSVGTSTTYEQYF. In DNA, the CDR3 is TGTGCCAGCAGCGTAGGGACTTCCACGACCTACGAGCAGTACTTC. V usage is TRBV9 and J usage is TRBJ2-7; perhaps TRBD2 as D (5 bases). The CDR3 sequence is 15 residues long. The germline V and J ends were trimmed by 0 bases and 2 bases, with 12 bases remaining between them. CDR1 is SGDLS and CDR2 is YYNGEE in the germline V gene. The full variable domain, rest sourced from reference TRBV9 and TRBJ2-7, is DSGVTQTPKHLITATGQRVTLRCSPRSGDLSVYWYQQSLDQGLQFLIQYYNGEERAKGNILERFSAQQFPDLHSELNLSSLELGDSALYFCASSVGTSTTYEQYFGPGTRLTVT.

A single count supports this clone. In DNA form, the CDR3 reads TGTGCCAGCAGTTTTTCGACGGAGACTGGGGCCAACGTCCTGACTTTC. Amino acids: CASSFSTETGANVLTF. V is TRBV6-5 and J is TRBJ2-6, with D hard to call. Trimming took 4 bases from V and 2 from J, leaving 12 bases between them. The length of the CDR3 is 16 residues. Germline V gene sequence: CDR1 MNHEY, CDR2 SVGAGI.

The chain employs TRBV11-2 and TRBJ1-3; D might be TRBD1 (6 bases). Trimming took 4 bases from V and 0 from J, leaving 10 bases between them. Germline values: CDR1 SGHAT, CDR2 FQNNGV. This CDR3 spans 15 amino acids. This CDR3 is CASSYPTGSGNTIYF. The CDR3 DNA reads TGTGCCAGCAGCTACCCGACAGGCTCTGGAAACACCATATATTTT. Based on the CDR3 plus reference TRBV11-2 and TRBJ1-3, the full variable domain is EAGVAQSPRYKIIEKRQSVAFWCNPISGHATLYWYQQILGQGPKLLIQFQNNGVVDDSQLPKDRFSAERLKGVDSTLKIQPAKLEDSAVYLCASSYPTGSGNTIYFGEGSWLTVV.

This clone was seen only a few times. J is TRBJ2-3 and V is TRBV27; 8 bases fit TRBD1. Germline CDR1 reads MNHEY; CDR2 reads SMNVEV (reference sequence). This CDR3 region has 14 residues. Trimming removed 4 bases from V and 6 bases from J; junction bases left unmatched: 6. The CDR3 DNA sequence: TGTGCCAGCAGTTCCAGGTCAGGGGGCGATACGCAGTATTTT. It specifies CASSSRSGGDTQYF.

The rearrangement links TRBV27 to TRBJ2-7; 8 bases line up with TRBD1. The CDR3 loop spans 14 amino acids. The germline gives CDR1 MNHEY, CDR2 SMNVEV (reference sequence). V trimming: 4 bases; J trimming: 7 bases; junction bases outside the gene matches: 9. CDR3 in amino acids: CASSSWTGLREQYF. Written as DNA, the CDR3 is TGTGCCAGCAGTTCCTGGACAGGGTTGAGGGAGCAGTACTTC.

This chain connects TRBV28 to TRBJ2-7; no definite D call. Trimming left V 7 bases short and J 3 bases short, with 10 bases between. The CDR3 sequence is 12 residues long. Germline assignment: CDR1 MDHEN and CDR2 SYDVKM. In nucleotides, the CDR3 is TGTGCCAGCACCTCGACAAGCTACGAGCAGTACTTC. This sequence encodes CASTSTSYEQYF. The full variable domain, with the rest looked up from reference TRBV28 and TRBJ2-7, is DVKVTQSSRYLVKRTGEKVFLECVQDMDHENMFWYRQDPGLGLRLIYFSYDVKMKEKGDIPEGYSVSREKKERFSLILESASTNQTSMYLCASTSTSYEQYFGPGTRLTVT.

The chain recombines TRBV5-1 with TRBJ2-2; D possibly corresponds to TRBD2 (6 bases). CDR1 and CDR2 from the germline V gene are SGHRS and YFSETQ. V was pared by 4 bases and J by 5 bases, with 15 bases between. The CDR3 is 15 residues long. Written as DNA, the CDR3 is TGCGCCAGCAGCCTTAGGAGGGCGGTTACCGGGGAGCTGTTTTTT. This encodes CASSLRRAVTGELFF. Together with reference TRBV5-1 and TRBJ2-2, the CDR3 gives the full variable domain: KAGVTQTPRYLIKTRGQQVTLSCSPISGHRSVSWYQQTPGQGLQFLFEYFSETQRNKGNFPGRFSGRQFSNSRSEMNVSTLELGDSALYLCASSLRRAVTGELFFGEGSRLTVL.

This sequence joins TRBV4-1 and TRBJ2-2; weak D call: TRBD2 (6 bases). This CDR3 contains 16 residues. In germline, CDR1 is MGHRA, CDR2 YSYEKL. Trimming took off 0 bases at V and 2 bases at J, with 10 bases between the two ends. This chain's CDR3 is CASSQETGSNTGELFF. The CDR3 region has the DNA TGCGCCAGCAGCCAAGAAACCGGGAGTAACACCGGGGAGCTGTTTTTT.

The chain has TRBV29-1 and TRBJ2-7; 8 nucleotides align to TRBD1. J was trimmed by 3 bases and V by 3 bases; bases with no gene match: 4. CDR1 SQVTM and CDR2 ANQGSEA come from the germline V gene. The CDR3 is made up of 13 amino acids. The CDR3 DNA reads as TGCAGCGTTGATGAAGGACAGGGCTACGAGCAGTACTTC. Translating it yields CSVDEGQGYEQYF.

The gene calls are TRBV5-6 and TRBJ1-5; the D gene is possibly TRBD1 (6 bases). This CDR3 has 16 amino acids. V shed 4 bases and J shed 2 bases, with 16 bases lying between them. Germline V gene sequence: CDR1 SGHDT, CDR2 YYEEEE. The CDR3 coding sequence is TGTGCCAGCAGCCAATTGGGCAGGGGAGGCAATCAGCCCCAGCATTTT. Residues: CASSQLGRGGNQPQHF.

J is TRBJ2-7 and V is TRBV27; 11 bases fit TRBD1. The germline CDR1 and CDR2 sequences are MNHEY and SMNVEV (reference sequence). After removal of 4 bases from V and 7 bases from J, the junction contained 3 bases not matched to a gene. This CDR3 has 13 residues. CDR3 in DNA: TGTGCCAGCAGTTGGACAGGGGGCGGAGAGCAGTACTTC. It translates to CASSWTGGGEQYF.